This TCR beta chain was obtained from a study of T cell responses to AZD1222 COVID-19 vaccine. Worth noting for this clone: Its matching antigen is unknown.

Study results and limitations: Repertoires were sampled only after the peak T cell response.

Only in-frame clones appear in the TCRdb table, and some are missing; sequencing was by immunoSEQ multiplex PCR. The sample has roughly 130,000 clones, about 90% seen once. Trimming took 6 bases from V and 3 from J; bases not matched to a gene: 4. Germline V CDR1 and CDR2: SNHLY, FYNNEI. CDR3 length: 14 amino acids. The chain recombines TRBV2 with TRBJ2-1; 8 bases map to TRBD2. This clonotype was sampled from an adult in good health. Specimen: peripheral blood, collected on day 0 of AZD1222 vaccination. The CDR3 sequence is CASSRGGNYNEQFF. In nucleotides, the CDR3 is TGTGCCAGCAGCCGCGGGGGGAACTACAATGAGCAGTTCTTC.